The present T cell receptor (beta chain) was sequenced within a study of blood T cell repertoires in COVID-19. Turning to the study itself: Spain, Italy and the United States supplied samples that represented acute and convalescent COVID-19.

Germline CDR1 is SGDLS and CDR2 is YYNGEE. Germline trimming cut 4 bases from V and 4 bases from J; bases unmatched to any gene: 2. The CDR3 covers 14 residues. Original data processing: Nucleated cell number was recorded as an estimate derived from reference gene primer amplification. Profiled with immunoSEQ multiplex PCR; TCRdb holds only in-frame clones, not every one. That table furnishes V, J and clone size, whereas the DNA furnished D and trimming. The table lists 45,000 to 65,000 clones, about 89% of them singletons. This chain uses TRBV9 with TRBJ2-1; 10 bases line up with TRBD2. Sequenced: peripheral blood. The receptor was isolated from a human donor in a cohort sampled during active COVID-19. Here the CDR3 DNA reads TGTGCCAGCAGCCAAGCGGGGGGGTACAATGAGCAGTTCTTC. Translation: CASSQAGGYNEQFF.